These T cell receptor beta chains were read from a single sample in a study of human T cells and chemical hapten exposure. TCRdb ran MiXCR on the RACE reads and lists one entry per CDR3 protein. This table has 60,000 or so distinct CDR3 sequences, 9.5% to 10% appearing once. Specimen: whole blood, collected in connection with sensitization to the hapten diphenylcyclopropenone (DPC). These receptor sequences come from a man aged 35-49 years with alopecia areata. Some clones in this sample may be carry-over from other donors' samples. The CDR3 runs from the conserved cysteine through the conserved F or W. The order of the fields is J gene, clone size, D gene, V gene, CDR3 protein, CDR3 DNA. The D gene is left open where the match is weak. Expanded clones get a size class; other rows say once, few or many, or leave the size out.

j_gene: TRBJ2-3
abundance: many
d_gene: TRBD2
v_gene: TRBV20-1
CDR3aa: CSAVAGGPDTQYF
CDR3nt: TGCAGTGCTGTAGCGGGAGGCCCAGATACGCAGTATTTT

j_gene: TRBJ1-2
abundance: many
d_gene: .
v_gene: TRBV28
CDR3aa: CASTYKTVANYGYTF
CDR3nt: TGTGCCAGCACCTACAAGACAGTAGCTAACTATGGCTACACCTTC

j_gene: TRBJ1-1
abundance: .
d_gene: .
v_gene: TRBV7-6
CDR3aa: CASSLASERSEAFF
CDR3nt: TGTGCCAGCAGCTTAGCCAGCGAGCGCTCTGAAGCTTTCTTT

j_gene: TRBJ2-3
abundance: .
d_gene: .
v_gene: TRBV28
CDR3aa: CASTLRPSTDTQYF
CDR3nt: TGTGCCAGCACCCTGAGACCTAGCACAGATACGCAGTATTTT

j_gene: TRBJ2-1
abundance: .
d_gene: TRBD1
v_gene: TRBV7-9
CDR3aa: CASRRARGQGRDEQFF
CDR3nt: TGTGCCAGCAGGAGGGCTCGGGGACAGGGGAGGGATGAGCAGTTCTTC

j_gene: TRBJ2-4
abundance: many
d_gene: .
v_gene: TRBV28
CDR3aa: CASSFPASAKNIQYF
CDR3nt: TGTGCCAGCAGTTTCCCGGCGTCAGCCAAAAACATTCAGTACTTC

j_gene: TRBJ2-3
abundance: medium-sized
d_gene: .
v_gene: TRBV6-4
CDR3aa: CASSESGSTDTQYF
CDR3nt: TGTGCCAGCAGTGAAAGCGGGAGCACAGATACGCAGTATTTT

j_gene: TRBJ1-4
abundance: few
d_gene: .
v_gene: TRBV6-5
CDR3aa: CASSYSTGEKLFF
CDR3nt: TGTGCCAGCAGTTACTCGACGGGGGAAAAACTGTTTTTT

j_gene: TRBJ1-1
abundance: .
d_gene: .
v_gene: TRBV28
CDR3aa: CASSSGTGTEAFF
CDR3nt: TGTGCCAGCAGTTCCGGGACGGGCACTGAAGCTTTCTTT

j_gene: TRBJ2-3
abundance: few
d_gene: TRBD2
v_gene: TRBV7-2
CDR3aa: CASSFSSGVVAQYF
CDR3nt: TGTGCCAGCAGCTTTTCTAGCGGGGTTGTTGCGCAGTATTTT

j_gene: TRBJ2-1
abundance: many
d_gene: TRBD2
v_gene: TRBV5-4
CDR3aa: CASSATSGRGDNEQFF
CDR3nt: TGTGCCAGCAGCGCGACTAGCGGGAGGGGAGACAATGAGCAGTTCTTC

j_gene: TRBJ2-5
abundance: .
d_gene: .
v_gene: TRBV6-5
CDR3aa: CASSYFETQYF
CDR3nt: TGTGCCAGCAGTTACTTCGAGACCCAGTACTTC

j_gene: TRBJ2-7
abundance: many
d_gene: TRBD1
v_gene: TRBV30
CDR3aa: CAWSVGQAEQYF
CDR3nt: TGTGCCTGGAGTGTAGGACAGGCGGAGCAGTACTTC

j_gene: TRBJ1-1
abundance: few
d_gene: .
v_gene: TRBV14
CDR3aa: CASSLPDRRGTEAFF
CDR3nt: TGTGCCAGCAGCCTGCCAGACAGGCGGGGGACTGAAGCTTTCTTT

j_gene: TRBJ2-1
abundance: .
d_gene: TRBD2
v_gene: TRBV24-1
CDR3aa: CATGTSGSSYNEQFF
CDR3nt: TGTGCCACCGGGACTAGCGGGAGCTCCTACAATGAGCAGTTCTTC

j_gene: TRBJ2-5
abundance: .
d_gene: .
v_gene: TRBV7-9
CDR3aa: CASSLTVETQYF
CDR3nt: TGTGCCAGCAGCTTGACAGTAGAGACCCAGTACTTC

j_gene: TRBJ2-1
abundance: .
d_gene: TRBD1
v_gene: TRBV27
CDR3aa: CASSFQGAEQFF
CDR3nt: TGTGCCAGCAGTTTCCAGGGGGCTGAGCAGTTCTTC

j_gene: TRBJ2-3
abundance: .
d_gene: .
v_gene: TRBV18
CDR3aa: CASSSLGDTQYF
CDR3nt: TGTGCCAGCTCATCACTGGGAGATACGCAGTATTTT

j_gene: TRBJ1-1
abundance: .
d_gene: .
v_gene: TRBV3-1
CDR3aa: CASSQRANTEAFF
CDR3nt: TGTGCCAGCAGCCAAAGAGCGAACACTGAAGCTTTCTTT

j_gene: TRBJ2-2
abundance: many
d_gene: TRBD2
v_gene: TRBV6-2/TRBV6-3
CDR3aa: CASSYKAGEAGELFF
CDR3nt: TGTGCCAGCAGTTACAAAGCGGGAGAGGCCGGGGAGCTGTTTTTT

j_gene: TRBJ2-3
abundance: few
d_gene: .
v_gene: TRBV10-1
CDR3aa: CASSRTVSTDTQYF
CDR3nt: TGCGCCAGCAGCCGGACAGTGAGCACAGATACGCAGTATTTT

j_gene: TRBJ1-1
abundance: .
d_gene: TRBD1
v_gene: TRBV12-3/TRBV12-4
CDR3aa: CASSLGQVTEAFF
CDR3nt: TGTGCCAGCAGTTTGGGACAGGTTACTGAAGCTTTCTTT

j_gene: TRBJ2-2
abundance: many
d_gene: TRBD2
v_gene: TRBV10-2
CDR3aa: CASSGAGAVNTGELFF
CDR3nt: TGCGCCAGCAGTGGAGCGGGAGCGGTGAACACCGGGGAGCTGTTTTTT

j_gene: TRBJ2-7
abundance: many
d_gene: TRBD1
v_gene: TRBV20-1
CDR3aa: CSAPTGGFYEQYF
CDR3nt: TGCAGTGCCCCGACAGGGGGGTTCTACGAGCAGTACTTC

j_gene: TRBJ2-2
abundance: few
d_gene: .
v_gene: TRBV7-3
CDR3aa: CASRGTNTGELFF
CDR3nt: TGTGCCAGCAGGGGAACAAACACCGGGGAGCTGTTTTTT

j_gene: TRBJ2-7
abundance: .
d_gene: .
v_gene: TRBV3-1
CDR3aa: CASSYQGRYTYEQYF
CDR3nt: TGTGCCAGCAGCTACCAAGGGAGGTACACCTACGAGCAGTACTTC

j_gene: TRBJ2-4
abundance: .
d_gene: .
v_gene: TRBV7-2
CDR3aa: CASSSRGGAKNIQYF
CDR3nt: TGTGCCAGCAGCTCCCGGGGCGGGGCCAAAAACATTCAGTACTTC

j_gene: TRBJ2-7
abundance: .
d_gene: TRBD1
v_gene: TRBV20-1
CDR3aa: CSAVPGQGPYEQYF
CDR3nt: TGCAGTGCGGTTCCGGGACAGGGACCCTACGAGCAGTACTTC

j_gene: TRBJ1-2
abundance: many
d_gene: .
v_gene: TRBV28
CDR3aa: CASSFPPASYGYTF
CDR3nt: TGTGCCAGCAGTTTCCCTCCAGCCAGTTATGGCTACACCTTC

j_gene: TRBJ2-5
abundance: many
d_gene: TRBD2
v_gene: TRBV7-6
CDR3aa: CASSQGLQETQYF
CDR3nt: TGTGCCAGCAGCCAGGGACTACAAGAGACCCAGTACTTC

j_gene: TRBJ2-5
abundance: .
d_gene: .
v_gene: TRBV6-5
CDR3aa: CASSVTGRKETQYF
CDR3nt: TGTGCCAGCAGTGTAACAGGGCGGAAAGAGACCCAGTACTTC

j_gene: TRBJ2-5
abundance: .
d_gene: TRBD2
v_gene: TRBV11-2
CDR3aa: CASSLVAGLQETQYF
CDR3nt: TGTGCCAGCAGCTTAGTAGCGGGGCTCCAAGAGACCCAGTACTTC

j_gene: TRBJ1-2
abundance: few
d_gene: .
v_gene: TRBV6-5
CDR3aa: CASSSVRADFGYTF
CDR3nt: TGTGCCAGCAGTTCGGTCAGGGCGGATTTTGGCTACACCTTC

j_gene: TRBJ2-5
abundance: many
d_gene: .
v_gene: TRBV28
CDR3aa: CASGGRPRVTQYF
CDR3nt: TGTGCCAGCGGAGGACGGCCCCGGGTGACCCAGTACTTC

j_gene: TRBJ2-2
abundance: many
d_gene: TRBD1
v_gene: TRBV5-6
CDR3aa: CASSLSGRGRTGELFF
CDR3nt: TGTGCCAGCAGCTTGTCCGGCAGGGGGCGGACCGGGGAGCTGTTTTTT

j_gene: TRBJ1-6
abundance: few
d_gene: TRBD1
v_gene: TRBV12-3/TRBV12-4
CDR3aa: CASSLGTGRSPLHF
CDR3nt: TGTGCCAGCAGTCTAGGGACAGGGCGATCACCCCTCCACTTT

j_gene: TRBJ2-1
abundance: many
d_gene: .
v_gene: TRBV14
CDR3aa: CASSQDWGRVYNEQFF
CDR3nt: TGTGCCAGCAGCCAAGATTGGGGGCGAGTTTACAATGAGCAGTTCTTC

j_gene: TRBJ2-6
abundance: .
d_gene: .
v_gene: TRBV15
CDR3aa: CATSREASPANVLTF
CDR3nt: TGTGCCACCAGCAGAGAGGCGTCCCCGGCCAACGTCCTGACTTTC

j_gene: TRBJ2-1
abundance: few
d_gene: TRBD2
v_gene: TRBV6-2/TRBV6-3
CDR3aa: CASSQTSGRFDEQFF
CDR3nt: TGTGCCAGCAGCCAGACTAGCGGGAGGTTCGATGAGCAGTTCTTC

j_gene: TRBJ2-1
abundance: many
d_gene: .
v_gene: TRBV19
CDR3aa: CASSGGAGWNEQFF
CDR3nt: TGTGCCAGTAGTGGGGGGGCAGGTTGGAATGAGCAGTTCTTC

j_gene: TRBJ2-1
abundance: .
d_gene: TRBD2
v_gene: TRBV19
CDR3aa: CASSWTSDESYNEQFF
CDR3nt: TGTGCCAGTAGCTGGACTAGCGATGAAAGCTACAATGAGCAGTTCTTC